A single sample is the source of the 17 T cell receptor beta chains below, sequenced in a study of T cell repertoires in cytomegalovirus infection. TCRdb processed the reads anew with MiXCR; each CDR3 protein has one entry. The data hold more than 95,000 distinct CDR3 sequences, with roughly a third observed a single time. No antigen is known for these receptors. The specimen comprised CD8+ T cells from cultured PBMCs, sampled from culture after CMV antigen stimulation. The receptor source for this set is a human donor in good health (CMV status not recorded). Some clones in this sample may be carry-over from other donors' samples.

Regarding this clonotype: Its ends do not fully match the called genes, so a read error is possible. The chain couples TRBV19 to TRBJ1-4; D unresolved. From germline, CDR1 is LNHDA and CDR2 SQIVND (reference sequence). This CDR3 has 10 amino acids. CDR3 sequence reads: CASGRSAAPF. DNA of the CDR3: TGTGCCAGTGGTCGGTCGGCGGCACCTTTT.

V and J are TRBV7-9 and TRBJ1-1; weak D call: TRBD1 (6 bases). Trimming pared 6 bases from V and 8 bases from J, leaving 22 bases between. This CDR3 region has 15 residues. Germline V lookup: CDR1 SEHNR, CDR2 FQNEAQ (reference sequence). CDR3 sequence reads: CASSSGNTGIAEAFF. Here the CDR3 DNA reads TGTGCCAGCAGTTCCGGTAATACAGGGATCGCCGAAGCTTTCTTT.

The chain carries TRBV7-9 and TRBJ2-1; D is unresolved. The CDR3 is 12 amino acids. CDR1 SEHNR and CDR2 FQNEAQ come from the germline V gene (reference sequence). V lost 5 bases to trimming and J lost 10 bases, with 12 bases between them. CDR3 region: CASSVSVLEQFF. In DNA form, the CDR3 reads TGTGCCAGCAGCGTGAGCGTTTTAGAGCAGTTCTTC.

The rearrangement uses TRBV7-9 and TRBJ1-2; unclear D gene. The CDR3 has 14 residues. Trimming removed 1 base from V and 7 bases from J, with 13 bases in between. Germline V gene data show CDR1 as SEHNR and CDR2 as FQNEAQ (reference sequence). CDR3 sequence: CASSLVVTPGGYTF. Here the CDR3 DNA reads TGTGCCAGCAGCTTAGTTGTGACTCCGGGTGGCTACACCTTC.

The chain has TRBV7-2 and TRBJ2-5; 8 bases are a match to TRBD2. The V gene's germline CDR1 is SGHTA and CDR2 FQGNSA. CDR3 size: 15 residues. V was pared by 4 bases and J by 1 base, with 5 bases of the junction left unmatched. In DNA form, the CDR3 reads TGTGCCAGCAGCTCCGGGGGGGGGGCCCAAGAGACCCAGTACTTC. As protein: CASSSGGGAQETQYF.

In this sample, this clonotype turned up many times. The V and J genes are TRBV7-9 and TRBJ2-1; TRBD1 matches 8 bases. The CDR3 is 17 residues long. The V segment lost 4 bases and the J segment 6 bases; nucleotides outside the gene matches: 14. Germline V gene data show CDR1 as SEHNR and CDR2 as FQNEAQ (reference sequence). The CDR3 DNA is TGTGCCAGCAGCTCCCCGTCTCAGGGGGCGCTCGTCAATGAGCAGTTCTTC. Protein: CASSSPSQGALVNEQFF.

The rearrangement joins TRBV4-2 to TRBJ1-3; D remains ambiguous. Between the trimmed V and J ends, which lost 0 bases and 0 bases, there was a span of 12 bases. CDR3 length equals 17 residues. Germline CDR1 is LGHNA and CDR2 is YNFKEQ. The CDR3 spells CASSQDSGRSSGNTIYF. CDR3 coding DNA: TGTGCCAGCAGCCAAGATTCCGGCAGGAGCTCTGGAAACACCATATATTTT.

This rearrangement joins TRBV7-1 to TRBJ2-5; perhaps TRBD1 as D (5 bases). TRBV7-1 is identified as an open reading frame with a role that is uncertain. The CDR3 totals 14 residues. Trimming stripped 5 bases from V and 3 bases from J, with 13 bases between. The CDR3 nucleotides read TGTGCCAGCAGCACACAGACAGCGAAAGAGACCCAGTACTTC. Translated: CASSTQTAKETQYF.

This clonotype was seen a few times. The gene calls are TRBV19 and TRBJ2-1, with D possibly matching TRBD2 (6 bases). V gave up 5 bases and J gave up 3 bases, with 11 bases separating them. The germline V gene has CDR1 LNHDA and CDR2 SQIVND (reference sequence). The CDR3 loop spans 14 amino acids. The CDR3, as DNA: TGTGCCAGTAGTCCCCCGGGGGACTACAATGAGCAGTTCTTC. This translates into CASSPPGDYNEQFF.

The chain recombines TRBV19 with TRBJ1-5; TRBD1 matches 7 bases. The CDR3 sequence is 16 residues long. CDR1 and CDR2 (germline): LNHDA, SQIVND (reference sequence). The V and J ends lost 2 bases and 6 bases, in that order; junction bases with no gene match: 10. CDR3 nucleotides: TGTGCCAGTAGTATAATACCTTCAGGGGGTTCTCAGCCCCAGCATTTT. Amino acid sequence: CASSIIPSGGSQPQHF.

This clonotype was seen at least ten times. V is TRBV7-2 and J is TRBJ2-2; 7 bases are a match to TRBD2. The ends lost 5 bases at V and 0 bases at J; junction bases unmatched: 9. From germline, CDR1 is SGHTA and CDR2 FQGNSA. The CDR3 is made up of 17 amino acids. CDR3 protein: CASSQGRDVANTGELFF. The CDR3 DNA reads TGTGCCAGCAGCCAAGGGAGGGACGTCGCGAACACCGGGGAGCTGTTTTTT.

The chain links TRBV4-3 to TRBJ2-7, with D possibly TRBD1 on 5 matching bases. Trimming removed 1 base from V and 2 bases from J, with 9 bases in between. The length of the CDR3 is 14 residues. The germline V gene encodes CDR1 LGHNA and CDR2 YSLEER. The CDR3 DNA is TGCGCCAGCAGCCAAGCGCCGACAGCCTACGAGCAGTACTTC. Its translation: CASSQAPTAYEQYF.

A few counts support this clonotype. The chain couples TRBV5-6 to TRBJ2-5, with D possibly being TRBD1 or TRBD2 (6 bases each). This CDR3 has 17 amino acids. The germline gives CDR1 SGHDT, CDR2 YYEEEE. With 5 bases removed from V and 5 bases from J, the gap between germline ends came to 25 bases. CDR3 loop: CASSRTGADLGGETQYF. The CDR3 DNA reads TGTGCCAGCAGTCGCACGGGGGCAGATTTAGGTGGGGAGACCCAGTACTTC.

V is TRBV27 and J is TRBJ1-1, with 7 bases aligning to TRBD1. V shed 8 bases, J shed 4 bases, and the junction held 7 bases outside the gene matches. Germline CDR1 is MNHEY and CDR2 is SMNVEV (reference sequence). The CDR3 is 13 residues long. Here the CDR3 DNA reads TGTGCCAGCTCAGGGGGTACGGGCACTGAAGCTTTCTTT. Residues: CASSGGTGTEAFF.

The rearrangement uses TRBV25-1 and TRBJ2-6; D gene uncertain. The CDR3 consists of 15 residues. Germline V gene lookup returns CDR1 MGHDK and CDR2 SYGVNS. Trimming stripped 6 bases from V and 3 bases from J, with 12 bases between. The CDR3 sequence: CASSPSRYGANVLTF. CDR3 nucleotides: TGTGCCAGCAGCCCATCTCGATATGGGGCCAACGTCCTGACTTTC.

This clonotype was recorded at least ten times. In DNA, the CDR3 is TGTGCCAGCTCACCAAACCTCGAGGACAGGGCGTCCTCCATCTACGAGCAGTACTTC. Encoded protein: CASSPNLEDRASSIYEQYF. The V and J genes are TRBV18 and TRBJ2-7, with 8 bases identical to TRBD1. Germline CDR1 is KGHSH and CDR2 is LQKENI. The CDR3 totals 19 residues. V was clipped by 2 bases and J by 3 bases; unmatched bases: 18.

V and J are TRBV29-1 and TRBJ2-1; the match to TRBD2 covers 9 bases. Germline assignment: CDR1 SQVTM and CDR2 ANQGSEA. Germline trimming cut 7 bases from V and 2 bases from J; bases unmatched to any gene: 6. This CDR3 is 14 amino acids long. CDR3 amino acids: CSAGGLATYNEQFF. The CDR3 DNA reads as TGCAGCGCCGGAGGACTAGCGACCTACAATGAGCAGTTCTTC.